This T cell receptor beta chain derives from a study of STAT5B mutations in CD4+ large granular lymphocyte leukemia. Using immunoSEQ multiplex PCR, the repertoire was profiled, and TCRdb retains in-frame clones only, with some absent. In the table there are 4,000 or so clones, 60% to 85% of which are singletons. Germline-derived CDR1 and CDR2 are KGHSY and FQNENV. Trimming stripped 4 bases from V and 10 bases from J, with 14 bases between. The length of the CDR3 is 13 residues. This sequence was found in a man in his 60s with CD4+ T-cell large granular lymphocyte leukemia. The V gene is TRBV16, the J gene TRBJ1-5; maybe TRBD1 (5 bases). The sample taken for sequencing was PBMCs. CDR3 sequence reads: CASSPGTYDPQHF. As DNA, the CDR3 is TGTGCCAGCAGCCCCGGGACGTATGATCCCCAGCATTTT.